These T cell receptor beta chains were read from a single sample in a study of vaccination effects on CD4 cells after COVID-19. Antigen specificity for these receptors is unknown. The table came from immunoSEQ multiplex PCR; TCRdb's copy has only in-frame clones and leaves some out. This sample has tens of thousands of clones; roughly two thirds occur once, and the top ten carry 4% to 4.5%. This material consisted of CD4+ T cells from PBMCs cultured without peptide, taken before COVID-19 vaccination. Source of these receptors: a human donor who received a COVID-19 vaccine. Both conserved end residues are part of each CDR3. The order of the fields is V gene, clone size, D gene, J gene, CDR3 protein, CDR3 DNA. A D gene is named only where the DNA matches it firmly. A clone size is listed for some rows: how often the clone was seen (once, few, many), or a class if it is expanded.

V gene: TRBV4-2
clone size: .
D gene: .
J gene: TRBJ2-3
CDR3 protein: CASSQELVVFLDTQYF
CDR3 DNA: TGTGCCAGCAGCCAAGAGCTAGTAGTCTTTTTAGATACGCAGTATTTT

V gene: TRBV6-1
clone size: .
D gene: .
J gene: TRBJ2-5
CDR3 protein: CASSEREEETQYF
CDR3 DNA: TGTGCCAGCAGTGAAAGGGAAGAAGAGACCCAGTACTTC

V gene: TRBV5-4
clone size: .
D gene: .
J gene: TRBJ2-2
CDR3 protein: CASSQPTDSTGELFF
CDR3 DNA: TGTGCCAGCAGCCAACCGACCGATTCCACCGGGGAGCTGTTTTTT

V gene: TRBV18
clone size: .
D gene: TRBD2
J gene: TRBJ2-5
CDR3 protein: CASSLLAGGWETQYF
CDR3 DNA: TGTGCCAGCTCTCTTCTAGCGGGGGGGTGGGAGACCCAGTACTTC

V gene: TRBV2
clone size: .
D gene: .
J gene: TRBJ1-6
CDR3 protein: CASSERSSYNSPLHF
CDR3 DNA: TGTGCCAGCAGTGAAAGAAGCTCCTATAATTCACCCCTCCACTTT

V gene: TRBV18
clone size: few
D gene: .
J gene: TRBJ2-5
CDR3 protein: CASSPDPQETQYF
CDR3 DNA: TGTGCCAGCTCACCTGATCCTCAAGAGACCCAGTACTTC

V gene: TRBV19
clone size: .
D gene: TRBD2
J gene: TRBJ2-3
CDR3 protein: CASSKTSGRADTQYF
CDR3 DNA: TGTGCCAGTAGTAAAACTAGCGGGAGGGCAGATACGCAGTATTTT

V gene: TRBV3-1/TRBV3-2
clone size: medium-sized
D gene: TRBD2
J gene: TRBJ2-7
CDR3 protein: CASSQALAGGYEQYF
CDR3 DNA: TGTGCCAGCAGCCAAGCTCTAGCGGGAGGCTACGAGCAGTACTTC

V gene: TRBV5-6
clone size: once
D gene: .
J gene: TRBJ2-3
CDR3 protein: CASSLGQLDTQYF
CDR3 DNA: TGTGCCAGCAGCTTGGGGCAGTTGGATACGCAGTATTTT

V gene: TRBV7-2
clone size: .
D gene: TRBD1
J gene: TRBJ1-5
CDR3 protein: CASSSGQHQPQHF
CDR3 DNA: TGTGCCAGCAGCTCGGGACAGCATCAGCCCCAGCATTTT

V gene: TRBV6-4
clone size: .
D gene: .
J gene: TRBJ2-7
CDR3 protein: CASSQGTGREQYF
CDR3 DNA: TGTGCCAGCAGTCAGGGAACTGGGCGCGAGCAGTACTTC

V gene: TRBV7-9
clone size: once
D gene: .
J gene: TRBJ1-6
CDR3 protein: CASSLEDLNSPLHF
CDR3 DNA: TGTGCCAGCAGCTTGGAGGATCTTAATTCACCCCTCCACTTT

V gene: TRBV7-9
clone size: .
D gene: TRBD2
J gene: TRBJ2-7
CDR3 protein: CASSGSGRDYEQYF
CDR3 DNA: TGTGCCAGCAGCGGTAGCGGGAGGGACTACGAGCAGTACTTC

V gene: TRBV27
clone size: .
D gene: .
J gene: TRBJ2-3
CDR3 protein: CASSRQVSSDTQYF
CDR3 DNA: TGTGCCAGCAGTAGACAGGTTAGCTCTGATACGCAGTATTTT

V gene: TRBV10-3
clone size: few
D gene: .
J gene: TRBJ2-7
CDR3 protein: CAISESEGGYEQYF
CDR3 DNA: TGTGCCATCAGTGAGTCTGAGGGGGGCTACGAGCAGTACTTC

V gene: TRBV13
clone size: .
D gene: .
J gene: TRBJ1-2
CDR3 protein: CASSLRQAGGYTF
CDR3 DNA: TGTGCCAGCAGCCTACGACAGGCGGGCGGCTACACCTTC